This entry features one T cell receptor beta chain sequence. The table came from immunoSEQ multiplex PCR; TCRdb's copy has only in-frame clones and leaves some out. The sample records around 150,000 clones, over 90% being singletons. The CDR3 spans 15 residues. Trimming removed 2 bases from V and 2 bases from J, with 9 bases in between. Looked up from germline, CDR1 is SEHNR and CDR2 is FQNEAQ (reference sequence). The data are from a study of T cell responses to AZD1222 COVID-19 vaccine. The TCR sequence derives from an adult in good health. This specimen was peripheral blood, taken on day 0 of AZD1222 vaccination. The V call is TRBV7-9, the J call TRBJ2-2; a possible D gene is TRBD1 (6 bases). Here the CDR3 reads CASSLLQGNTGELFF. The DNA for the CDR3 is TGTGCCAGCAGCTTATTACAGGGCAACACCGGGGAGCTGTTTTTT.